This T cell receptor (beta chain) was retrieved from a study of blood T cell repertoires in COVID-19. The CDR3 consists of 14 residues. The V end was cut by 1 base, the J end by 4 bases, with 10 bases between. Germline V lookup: CDR1 LGHNT, CDR2 FRNRAP. The participants were between about 18 and 90 years old and came from roughly 24 US areas. Per the authors' pipeline: Researchers report that nucleated cell counts were estimated from reference gene primer amplification. The protocol was immunoSEQ multiplex PCR, while the TCRdb copy is restricted to in-frame clones and leaves out a portion. The DNA was the basis for D and trimming; V, J and clone size are from that table. The sample lists a few hundred thousand clones, 65% to 85% occurring once.

The chain carries TRBV12-5 and TRBJ2-5; D is perhaps TRBD1 (5 bases). Material for sequencing was PBMCs or T cells enriched from blood (not recorded which). The TCR originated in a man in his fifties or sixties who had recovered from COVID-19. Here the CDR3 DNA reads TGTGCTAGTGGTTTGGGTCAGGGTATAGAGACCCAGTACTTC. Translating it yields CASGLGQGIETQYF.